Given below is one T cell receptor beta chain in context. No antigen is known for it. The sample holds no much larger clone one base away, and base qualities are not on file. The entry originates in a study of T cell responses to AZD1222 COVID-19 vaccine (dated by TCRdb to the early 2020s). About the full investigation: Because spike-specific TCR depth and breadth did not differ between the two schedules, AZD1222 recipients who got a second dose at roughly 4 weeks were pooled with those who got a second dose at roughly 12 weeks. Trial participants were enrolled into age subgroups of 18-55, 56-69 and 70-plus years, which contained about 150, 27 and 61 TCR-sequenced participants, respectively. TCR sequencing was performed for over 230 trial participants, of whom some 200 were given two doses of AZD1222 and about 25 were given two doses of MenACWY control vaccine. Study-level results and caveats: Only six AZD1222 recipients were SARS-CoV-2 seropositive at baseline, limiting conclusions about previously exposed vaccinees. Vaccine-associated CD4 TCRs spanned the whole spike protein, with dominant responses in regions 160-218 and 743-854. Participants were mostly white British and included more females than males, and it was suggested by the authors that clonal diversity may have been underestimated. Spike-specific TCR breadth and depth rose significantly after two AZD1222 doses compared with day 0 and with MenACWY recipients. Because no samples from the day 14 peak response were available, repertoires could be characterized only after the peak T cell response. Nearly half of unique spike-specific TCRs reportedly recognized epitopes outside regions mutated in the B.1.351 and B.1.1.7 variants. The 56-69-year group was small, and its depth increase did not reach significance, likely because of low power.

As encoded in the germline V gene, CDR1 is SGHDT while CDR2 is YYEEEE. Trimming takes 4 bases from V and 6 bases from J, and the germline ends sit 13 bases apart. Spanning cysteine to phenylalanine, the CDR3 consists of 13 amino acids. Just the 39-base CDR3 DNA is kept, in frame starting at base 1. Sample time point, as interpreted from the label and publication: baseline before first vaccination. Vaccinee samples came from UK trials COV001 and COV002, including a single-blind randomized controlled phase 2/3 trial of AZD1222 (ChAdOx1 nCoV-19) in healthy adults. Trial participant PBMC samples were collected at day 0 and day 28 after the second dose for TCRbeta chain sequencing. The CDR3 regions of human TCRbeta chains were analyzed by immunosequencing. As for the original processing: TCRs in the repertoires were compared against a reference library of SARS-CoV-2-specific TCRs that had been generated with the MIRA antigen-specificity platform. Breadth meant the fraction of unique TCRs that were SARS-CoV-2-associated, whereas depth meant the fraction of total T cells that were SARS-CoV-2-associated. Using the MIRA data, each spike-specific TCR was mapped to the spike region that the TCR reacts to and placed in a CD4 or CD8 class. Log10-transformed breadth and depth values were compared by one-way ANOVA with Sidak's multiple comparisons tests. TCRdb stores this immuneACCESS table with in-frame sequences only. Part of the clones is absent; in the studies checked, under half of the shortfall reflects unresolved V genes, and no reason is known for the rest. The V and J calls and clone size come from that table; D and trimming were worked out from the DNA. Within this sample are some 180,000 clones, with around 90% of them counted one time only. Jointly, the top ten make up under 7.5% of the sample.

Here the sequenced sample was peripheral blood, taken on day 0 of AZD1222 vaccination. This chain is built from TRBV5-6 and TRBJ1-2; confidence is insufficient to name the D gene. This sequence originates from an adult in good health. CDR3 protein: CASSVAGVHGYTF. The bases are TGTGCCAGCAGCGTAGCAGGAGTCCATGGCTACACCTTC.